Below are 6 T cell receptor beta chains sequenced from a single sample in a study of CD8 T cells in Susac syndrome. The RNA, about 0.5 to 1 ug, was put through reverse transcription using random hexamers. TCRdb itself ran the immunoSEQ multiplex PCR reads through MiXCR, one entry per CDR3 protein. The sample lists fewer than 200,000 distinct CDR3 sequences; roughly 90% were seen once. Sequencing used CD4+ T cells from PBMCs. Source of these receptors: a human donor with Susac syndrome.

Points on this clonotype: The junction does not match germline at one end; this may be a read error. The rearrangement links TRBV9 to TRBJ2-2, with D hard to call. This CDR3 is 13 amino acids long. The germline V gene encodes CDR1 SGDLS and CDR2 YYNGEE. The CDR3 protein is CANSVVGAGELFF. CDR3 nucleotide sequence: TGTGCCAACAGCGTAGTCGGTGCCGGGGAGCTGTTTTTT. The whole variable domain, filled in from reference TRBV9 and TRBJ2-2, reads DSGVTQTPKHLITATGQRVTLRCSPRSGDLSVYWYQQSLDQGLQFLIQYYNGEERAKGNILERFSAQQFPDLHSELNLSSLELGDSALYFCANSVVGAGELFFGEGSRLTVL.

The V and J genes are TRBV20-1 and TRBJ1-5; no clear D. V was cut by 1 base and J by 3 bases, with 7 bases left in between. The CDR3 runs 13 residues. Per germline, CDR1 DFQATT and CDR2 SNEGSKA (reference sequence). The CDR3 protein is CSARGQLNQPQHF. CDR3 coding DNA: TGCAGTGCTAGAGGGCAGCTCAATCAGCCCCAGCATTTT.

J is TRBJ2-3 and V is TRBV6-5, with TRBD2 matching 10 bases. The CDR3 has 19 amino acids. V dropped 5 bases and J dropped 6; count of bases not matched to a gene: 20. Germline V gives CDR1 MNHEY, CDR2 SVGAGI. CDR3 protein: CASSHRLAGVNVIPDTQYF. DNA for the CDR3: TGTGCCAGCAGTCACCGGCTAGCGGGAGTTAACGTGATTCCGGATACGCAGTATTTT.

The gene calls are TRBV6-5 and TRBJ1-1; 9 bases agree with TRBD1. Germline CDR1 and CDR2: MNHEY and SVGAGI. The CDR3 contains 14 residues. V was clipped by 5 bases and J by 3 bases; unmatched bases: 4. Here the CDR3 reads CASSARTGDTEAFF. CDR3 coding DNA: TGTGCCAGCAGTGCCCGGACAGGGGACACTGAAGCTTTCTTT.

The chain employs TRBV2 and TRBJ2-7; 9 nucleotides align to TRBD1. V lost 10 bases to trimming and J lost 6 bases; unmatched junction nucleotides: 13. Germline V gene sequence: CDR1 SNHLY, CDR2 FYNNEI. The length of the CDR3 is 14 residues. DNA of the CDR3: TGTGCCACCCGTTCCGGGACAGGGTCGGGCGAGCAGTACTTC. Protein: CATRSGTGSGEQYF.

The CDR3 sequence is CASSLLGLAASSYEQYF. CDR3 coding DNA: TGTGCCAGCAGCTTATTGGGACTAGCGGCTAGCTCCTACGAGCAGTACTTC. The chain recombines TRBV6-5 with TRBJ2-7, with 11 bases aligning to TRBD2. V shed 6 bases, J shed 0 bases, and the junction held 10 bases outside the gene matches. Germline CDR1 is MNHEY and CDR2 is SVGAGI. This CDR3 comprises 17 residues.